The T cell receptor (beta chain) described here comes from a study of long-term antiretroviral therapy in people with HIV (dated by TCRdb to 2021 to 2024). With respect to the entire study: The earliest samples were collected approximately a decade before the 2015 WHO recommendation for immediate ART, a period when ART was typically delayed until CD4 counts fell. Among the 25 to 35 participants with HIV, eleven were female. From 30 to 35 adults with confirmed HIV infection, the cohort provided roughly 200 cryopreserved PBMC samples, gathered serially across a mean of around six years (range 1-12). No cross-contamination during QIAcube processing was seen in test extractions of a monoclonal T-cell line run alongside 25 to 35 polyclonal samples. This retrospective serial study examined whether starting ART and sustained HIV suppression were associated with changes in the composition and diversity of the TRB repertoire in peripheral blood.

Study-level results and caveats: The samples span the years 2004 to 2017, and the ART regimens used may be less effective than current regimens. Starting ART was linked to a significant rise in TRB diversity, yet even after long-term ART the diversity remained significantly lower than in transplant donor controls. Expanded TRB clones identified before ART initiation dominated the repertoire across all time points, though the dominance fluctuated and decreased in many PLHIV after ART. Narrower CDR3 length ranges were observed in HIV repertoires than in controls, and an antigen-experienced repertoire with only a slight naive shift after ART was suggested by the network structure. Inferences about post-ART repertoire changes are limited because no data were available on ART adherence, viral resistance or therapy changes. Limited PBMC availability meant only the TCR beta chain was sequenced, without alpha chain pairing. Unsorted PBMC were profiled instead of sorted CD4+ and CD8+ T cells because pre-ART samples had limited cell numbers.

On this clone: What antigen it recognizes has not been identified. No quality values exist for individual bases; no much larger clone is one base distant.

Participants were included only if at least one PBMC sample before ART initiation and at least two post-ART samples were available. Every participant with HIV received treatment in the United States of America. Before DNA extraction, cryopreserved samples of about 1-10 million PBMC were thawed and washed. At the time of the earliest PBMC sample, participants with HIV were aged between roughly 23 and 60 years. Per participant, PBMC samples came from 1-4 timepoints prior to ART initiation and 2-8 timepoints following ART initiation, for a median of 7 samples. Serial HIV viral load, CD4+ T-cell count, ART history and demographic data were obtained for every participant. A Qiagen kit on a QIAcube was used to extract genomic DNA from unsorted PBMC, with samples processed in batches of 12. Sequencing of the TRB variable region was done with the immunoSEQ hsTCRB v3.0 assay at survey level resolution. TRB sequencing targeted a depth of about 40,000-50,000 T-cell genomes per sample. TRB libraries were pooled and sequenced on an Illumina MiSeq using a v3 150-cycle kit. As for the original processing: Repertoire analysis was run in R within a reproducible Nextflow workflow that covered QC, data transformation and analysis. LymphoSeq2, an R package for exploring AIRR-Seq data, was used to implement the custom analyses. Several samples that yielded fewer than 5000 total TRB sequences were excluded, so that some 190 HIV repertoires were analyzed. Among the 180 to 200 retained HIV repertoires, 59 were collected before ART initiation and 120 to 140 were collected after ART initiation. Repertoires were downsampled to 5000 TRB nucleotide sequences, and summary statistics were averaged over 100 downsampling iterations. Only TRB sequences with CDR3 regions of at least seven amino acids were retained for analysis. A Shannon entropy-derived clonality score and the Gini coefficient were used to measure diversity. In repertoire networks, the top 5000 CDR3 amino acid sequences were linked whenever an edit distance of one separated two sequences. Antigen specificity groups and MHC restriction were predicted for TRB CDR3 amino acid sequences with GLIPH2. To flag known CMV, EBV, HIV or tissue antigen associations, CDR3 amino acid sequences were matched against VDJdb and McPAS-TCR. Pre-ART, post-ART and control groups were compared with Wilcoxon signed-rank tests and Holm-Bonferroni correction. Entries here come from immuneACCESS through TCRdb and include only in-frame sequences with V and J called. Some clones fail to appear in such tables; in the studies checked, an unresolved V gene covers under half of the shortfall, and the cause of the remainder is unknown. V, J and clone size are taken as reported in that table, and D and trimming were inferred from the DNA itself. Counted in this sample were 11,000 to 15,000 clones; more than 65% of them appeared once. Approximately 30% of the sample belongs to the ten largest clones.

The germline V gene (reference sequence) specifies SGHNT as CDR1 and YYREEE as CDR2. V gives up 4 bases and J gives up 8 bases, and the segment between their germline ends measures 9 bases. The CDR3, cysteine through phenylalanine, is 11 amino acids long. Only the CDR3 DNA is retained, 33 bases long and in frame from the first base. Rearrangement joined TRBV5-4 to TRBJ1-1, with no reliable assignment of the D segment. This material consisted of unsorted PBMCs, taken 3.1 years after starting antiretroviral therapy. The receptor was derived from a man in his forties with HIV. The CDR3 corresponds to CASSHGLEAFF. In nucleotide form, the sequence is TGTGCCAGCAGCCACGGATTAGAAGCTTTCTTT.